Following are 31 T cell receptor beta chains from one sample sequenced in a study of post-analysis software for immune sequencing data. Study findings and constraints: Patients showed TRBV5-6, TRBV5-1 and TRBV20-1 among roughly 5 TRBV segments more frequent than in controls.

These receptors' targets are unknown. Prepared libraries of TCR beta cDNA carried unique molecular identifiers. MiXCR, applied by TCRdb to the PCR reads, yields one record per CDR3 protein. Of around 400,000 distinct CDR3 sequences in the sample, 39% were seen once. The sequencing input was blood. The receptors derive from a girl aged 2 to 10 with multiple sclerosis.

This sequence joins TRBV5-1 and TRBJ2-7; TRBD1 aligns across 8 bases. The junction had 7 bases not matched to a gene; V was cut back by 1 base and J by 1 base. Germline CDR1 reads SGHRS; CDR2 reads YFSETQ. The CDR3 loop spans 16 amino acids. This CDR3 is CASSLWRQGKSYEQYF. CDR3 coding DNA: TGCGCCAGCAGCTTGTGGAGACAGGGGAAGTCCTACGAGCAGTACTTC.

This clonotype came up once. The rearrangement uses TRBV29-1 and TRBJ2-2; TRBD2 aligns across 7 bases. With 6 bases clipped from V and 4 bases from J, the junction kept 11 bases outside the gene matches. The CDR3 has 15 amino acids. The V gene's germline CDR1 is SQVTM and CDR2 ANQGSEA. This CDR3 reads CSVTPTGGGTGELFF. In DNA, the CDR3 is TGCAGCGTGACCCCTACGGGAGGTGGCACCGGGGAGCTGTTTTTT.

This clonotype was recorded a few times. The chain uses TRBV20-1 and TRBJ2-7, with D possibly being TRBD2 (5 bases). The length of the CDR3 is 11 residues. Deletions cut 3 bases from V and 5 bases from J, with 8 bases between. Looked up from germline, CDR1 is DFQATT and CDR2 is SNEGSKA (reference sequence). CDR3 bases: TGCAGTGCTAGCTCCGGGGACGAGCAGTACTTC. Translation gives CSASSGDEQYF.

This clonotype turned up a few times. The chain joins TRBV6-2 or TRBV6-3 to TRBJ1-2, with D possibly being TRBD1 (5 bases). Trimming stripped 7 bases from V and 5 bases from J, with 8 bases between. Germline V CDR1 and CDR2: MNHEY, SVGEGT. This CDR3 region has 11 residues. The CDR3 DNA reads as TGTGCCAGCAACGGGGGGTATGGCTACACCTTC. This encodes CASNGGYGYTF.

The V and J genes are TRBV25-1 and TRBJ2-1; 9 bases match TRBD1. V gave up 3 bases and J gave up 6 bases; unmatched junction bases: 6. Germline V gene data show CDR1 as MGHDK and CDR2 as SYGVNS. There are 15 residues in the CDR3. In DNA form, the CDR3 reads TGTGCCAGCAGTGATAAGCGGGACAGGGTCAATGAGCAGTTCTTC. Translating it yields CASSDKRDRVNEQFF.

The rearrangement uses TRBV27 and TRBJ1-5, with D hard to call. V lost 5 bases to trimming and J lost 2 bases, with 13 bases between them. Germline V CDR1 and CDR2: MNHEY, SMNVEV (reference sequence). This CDR3 has 15 amino acids. CDR3 protein: CASSGVSGGNQPQHF. CDR3 DNA sequence: TGTGCCAGCAGTGGAGTGAGCGGAGGCAATCAGCCCCAGCATTTT.

This chain connects TRBV4-1 to TRBJ2-7; D might be TRBD1 (6 bases). V lost 1 base and J lost 2, with 9 bases in between. The CDR3 length is 14 residues. CDR1 is MGHRA and CDR2 is YSYEKL in the germline V gene. The CDR3 loop reads CASSQGRGAYEQYF. The CDR3, as DNA: TGCGCCAGCAGCCAAGGCAGGGGCGCCTACGAGCAGTACTTC.

The table lists this clonotype with a few counts. The chain uses TRBV6-5 and TRBJ1-5; possible D gene TRBD1, 5 bases. This CDR3 region has 14 residues. Trimming removed 6 bases from V and 3 bases from J, with 12 bases in between. Germline V CDR1 and CDR2: MNHEY, SVGAGI. This CDR3 is CASRTGINNQPQHF. The CDR3 DNA sequence: TGTGCCAGCAGAACAGGCATCAACAATCAGCCCCAGCATTTT.

This clonotype was seen once. This may be a read error, as it is one base from a much larger clone. The gene calls are TRBV9 and TRBJ2-3; TRBD2 might be the D (6 bases). The CDR3 spans 17 residues. The germline V gene encodes CDR1 SGDLS and CDR2 YYNGEE. Trimming took 0 bases from V and 4 from J, leaving 18 bases between them. CDR3 loop: CASSVGNGGERADTQYF. The CDR3 region has the DNA TGTGCCAGCAGCGTAGGAAATGGCGGGGAAAGGGCAGATACGCAGTATTTT.

The chain employs TRBV6-6 and TRBJ1-2; D unresolved. Germline values: CDR1 MNHNY, CDR2 SVGAGI (reference sequence). CDR3 length: 12 residues. V lost 8 bases to trimming and J lost 4 bases, with 11 bases between them. The CDR3 reads CASYRVGYGYTF. As DNA, the CDR3 is TGTGCCAGCTACCGAGTCGGCTATGGCTACACCTTC.

This clonotype was seen a handful of times. J is TRBJ1-1 and V is TRBV5-6, with D perhaps TRBD1 (5 bases). This CDR3 has 15 residues. Between the trimmed V and J ends, which lost 6 bases and 1 base, there was a span of 16 bases. The V gene's germline CDR1 is SGHDT and CDR2 YYEEEE. CDR3 bases: TGTGCCAGCAACCCCTGGGCAGGGCGGAACACTGAAGCTTTCTTT. Amino acids: CASNPWAGRNTEAFF.

The chain is built from TRBV27 and TRBJ2-7; no reliable D call. V lost 2 bases, J lost 2 bases, and 16 bases lay in between. Germline V gene data show CDR1 as MNHEY and CDR2 as SMNVEV (reference sequence). CDR3 length: 16 residues. In DNA, the CDR3 is TGTGCCAGCAGTTTACTCGGCTCAAGTACGACCTACGAGCAGTACTTC. As protein: CASSLLGSSTTYEQYF.

The chain is built from TRBV9 and TRBJ1-4; D remains unclear. The CDR3 is 15 amino acids. V was clipped by 0 bases and J by 7 bases, with 13 bases between them. Germline V gene data show CDR1 as SGDLS and CDR2 as YYNGEE. CDR3 DNA: TGTGCCAGCAGCGTAGGTAACGGCGCGGGTGAAAAACTGTTTTTT. Protein sequence: CASSVGNGAGEKLFF. Variable domain in full (rest from reference TRBV9 and TRBJ1-4): DSGVTQTPKHLITATGQRVTLRCSPRSGDLSVYWYQQSLDQGLQFLIQYYNGEERAKGNILERFSAQQFPDLHSELNLSSLELGDSALYFCASSVGNGAGEKLFFGSGTQLSVL.

To note about this clonotype: A much larger clone sits a single nucleotide away, making a read error possible. This sequence joins TRBV12-3 or TRBV12-4 and TRBJ1-2, with D perhaps matching TRBD1 (5 bases). The CDR3 has 12 residues. The CDR3 loop is CASSSGGYGYIF. DNA for the CDR3: TGTGCCAGCAGTTCCGGGGGGTATGGCTACATCTTC.

The sample holds a few counts of this clonotype. The CDR3 sequence: CASSKATNEKLFF. DNA of the CDR3: TGTGCCAGCTCGAAAGCAACTAATGAAAAACTGTTTTTT. V is TRBV28 and J is TRBJ1-4; D is unresolved. This CDR3 has 13 amino acids. Germline loops: CDR1 MDHEN, CDR2 SYDVKM. V was pared by 8 bases and J by 0 bases, with 7 bases between.

V and J are TRBV10-2 and TRBJ2-1; the match to TRBD2 covers 13 bases. The germline V gene has CDR1 WSHSY and CDR2 SAAADI. This CDR3 comprises 13 residues. With V trimmed by 6 bases and J by 12 bases, 5 bases remained unmatched. The CDR3 is CASRLAGGPGQFF. As DNA, the CDR3 is TGCGCCAGCAGACTAGCGGGGGGGCCAGGGCAGTTCTTC.

The chain joins TRBV6-5 to TRBJ2-1, with 7 bases that match TRBD2. Germline values: CDR1 MNHEY, CDR2 SVGAGI. The CDR3 sequence is 15 residues long. Unmatched junction bases numbered 5, after V lost 1 base and J lost 5 bases. Here the CDR3 reads CASSYLGGQNNEQFF. In DNA form, the CDR3 reads TGTGCCAGCAGTTACTTGGGAGGGCAGAACAATGAGCAGTTCTTC.

This clonotype showed up just a few times. The rearrangement links TRBV5-1 to TRBJ2-7, with D perhaps TRBD1 (5 bases). In germline, CDR1 is SGHRS, CDR2 YFSETQ. The V end lost 1 base, the J end lost 6 bases, and 14 bases lay between the germline ends. The CDR3 spans 14 residues. The CDR3: CASSLTGGPGEQYF. In DNA, the CDR3 is TGCGCCAGCAGCTTGACAGGTGGGCCTGGCGAGCAGTACTTC.

The chain uses TRBV10-3 and TRBJ2-7, with 7 bases lining up with TRBD1. The CDR3 sequence is 13 residues long. V lost 4 bases, J lost 2 bases, and 2 bases stayed unmatched. Looked up from germline, CDR1 is ENHRY and CDR2 is SYGVKD. The CDR3 is CAISGTGPYEQYF. The CDR3 region has the DNA TGTGCCATCAGTGGGACAGGACCCTACGAGCAGTACTTC.

In regard to this clonotype: The limits of the CDR3 on the DNA are not certain, so only TCRdb's listed CDR3 is given. The chain recombines TRBV7-2 with TRBJ2-4; TRBD2 is taken as the D call from the table, unchecked against the DNA. From germline, CDR1 is SGHTA and CDR2 FQGNSA. Both ends counted, the CDR3 spans 17 residues. CDR3 region: CASSLYFGGIAKNIQYF.

A few counts support this clonotype. The CDR3 DNA reads TGCAGCGTTGGGCGGGAGTCGGGCGAGCAGTACTTC. It encodes CSVGRESGEQYF. The rearrangement links TRBV29-1 to TRBJ2-7, with TRBD2 identical over 7 bases. After removal of 4 bases from V and 6 bases from J, the junction contained 6 bases not matched to a gene. This CDR3 has 12 residues. The V gene's germline CDR1 is SQVTM and CDR2 ANQGSEA.

The chain is built from TRBV4-3 and TRBJ1-1, with 8 bases identical to TRBD1. This CDR3 region has 14 residues. V shed 1 base, J shed 4 bases, and the junction held 2 bases outside the gene matches. CDR1 is LGHNA, CDR2 YSLEER, per germline. CDR3 residues: CASSQGQGRTEAFF. CDR3 DNA: TGCGCCAGCAGCCAAGGACAGGGGCGCACTGAAGCTTTCTTT.

This chain links TRBV3-1 with TRBJ2-5; D may be TRBD2 (5 bases). With the DNA end fitting TRBJ2-4 better, the J assignment may be wrong. This CDR3 comprises 12 residues. Germline loops: CDR1 LGHDT, CDR2 YNNKEL (reference sequence). CDR3 amino acids: CASSPRENIQYF. The CDR3 DNA is TGTGCCAGCAGCCCGCGGGAAAACATTCAGTACTTC.

This clonotype was detected only a few times. The rearrangement joins TRBV28 to TRBJ2-5; 13 bases align to TRBD2. Looked up from germline, CDR1 is MDHEN and CDR2 is SYDVKM. J gave up 4 bases and V 2 bases, and 13 bases lay outside the gene matches. There are 19 residues in the CDR3. CDR3 protein: CASSLPTSGRRWGRETQYF. Here the CDR3 DNA reads TGTGCCAGCAGTTTACCGACTAGCGGGAGGAGGTGGGGCCGAGAGACCCAGTACTTC.

The chain is built from TRBV14 and TRBJ2-3; D remains unclear. The V end was cut by 3 bases, the J end by 0 bases, with 13 bases between. CDR1 and CDR2 from the germline V gene are SGHDN and FVKESK. The CDR3 extends over 16 amino acids. The CDR3: CASSHEVALSTDTQYF. In DNA, the CDR3 is TGTGCCAGCAGCCATGAAGTAGCCCTGAGCACAGATACGCAGTATTTT.

This chain uses TRBV29-1 with TRBJ2-7, with 9 bases identical to TRBD1. The CDR3 runs to 13 residues. The junction had 1 base not matched to a gene; V was cut back by 3 bases and J by 1 base. Germline assignment: CDR1 SQVTM and CDR2 ANQGSEA. The CDR3 DNA is TGCAGCGTTGATGGGACAGGGTCCTACGAGCAGTACTTC. Its protein product is CSVDGTGSYEQYF.

This clonotype has a handful of counts. J is TRBJ2-1 and V is TRBV29-1; 9 bases line up with TRBD2. CDR3 length: 14 residues. V shed 3 bases and J 8 bases; nucleotides not matched to a gene: 8. Germline-derived CDR1 and CDR2 are SQVTM and ANQGSEA. The CDR3 DNA sequence: TGCAGCGTTGATCTGCGGGGGGGCAAGTATGAGCAGTTCTTC. It encodes CSVDLRGGKYEQFF.

V and J are TRBV20-1 and TRBJ1-2, with TRBD1 matching over 10 bases. The J segment lost 6 bases and the V segment lost 6 bases, leaving 16 bases of the junction unmatched. CDR1 and CDR2 from the germline V gene are DFQATT and SNEGSKA (reference sequence). The CDR3 is made up of 16 amino acids. Here the CDR3 DNA reads TGCAGTGCCATACCCGGGACAGGGGCAAGGAGCGATGGCTACACCTTC. Residues: CSAIPGTGARSDGYTF.

This clonotype showed up just a few times. The chain employs TRBV7-2 and TRBJ2-1, with 8 positions matching TRBD2. This CDR3 is built from 16 residues. Trimming took 2 bases from V and 0 from J; bases not matched to a gene: 3. From germline, CDR1 is SGHTA and CDR2 FQGNSA. CDR3 nucleotide sequence: TGTGCCAGCAGCTTAAGCGGGACTAGCTCCTACAATGAGCAGTTCTTC. As protein: CASSLSGTSSYNEQFF.

The genes are TRBV7-2 and TRBJ2-7; 13 nucleotides agree with TRBD2. Germline assignment: CDR1 SGHTA and CDR2 FQGNSA. The J segment lost 2 bases and the V segment lost 5 bases, leaving 12 bases of the junction unmatched. The CDR3 is 18 residues long. CDR3 in DNA: TGTGCCAGCAGCCTCTGGACTAGCGGGGGACACCGAACCTACGAGCAGTACTTC. This codes for CASSLWTSGGHRTYEQYF. The full variable domain, completed using reference TRBV7-2 and TRBJ2-7, is GAGVSQSPSNKVTEKGKDVELRCDPISGHTALYWYRQSLGQGLEFLIYFQGNSAPDKSGLPSDRFSAERTGGSVSTLTIQRTQQEDSAVYLCASSLWTSGGHRTYEQYFGPGTRLTVT.

This clonotype appeared a few times. This rearrangement joins TRBV29-1 to TRBJ2-1; D is ambiguous. Deletions cut 7 bases from V and 0 bases from J, with 10 bases between. Germline assignment: CDR1 SQVTM and CDR2 ANQGSEA. This CDR3 is built from 13 residues. CDR3 sequence: CSAKTLSYNEQFF. Written as DNA, the CDR3 is TGCAGCGCCAAGACACTCTCCTACAATGAGCAGTTCTTC.